The 24 T cell receptor beta chains below all came from one sample that was sequenced in a study of cytomegalovirus exposure and HLA in healthy donors. In the PCR, 60 Vbeta and 13 Jbeta primers were used. Here immunoSEQ multiplex PCR was the method, and the copy in TCRdb shows in-frame clones only, minus some. The data show about 110,000 clones, with over 70% seen just once and about 5.3% held by the top ten. Sample: PBMCs. The receptors were gathered from a male donor in good health and CMV-seronegative.

The genes are TRBV7-2 and TRBJ2-1; possible D gene TRBD1, 6 bases. V was pared by 3 bases and J by 2 bases, with 11 bases between. CDR1 is SGHTA, CDR2 FQGNSA, per germline. CDR3 size: 15 residues. The DNA for the CDR3 is TGTGCCAGCAGCTTTACAGGGTCCCCCTACAATGAGCAGTTCTTC. It codes for CASSFTGSPYNEQFF.

As for this clone: At one end the junction does not follow the germline gene, possibly because of a read error. CDR3 region: CASSTGRDEKLFF. CDR3 nucleotide sequence: TGTGCCAGCAGCACGGGCCGGGATGAAAAGCTGTTTTTT. The J gene is TRBJ1-4, the V gene TRBV28, with D unclear. Germline loops: CDR1 MDHEN, CDR2 SYDVKM. The CDR3 consists of 13 residues.

The gene calls are TRBV7-9 and TRBJ1-4; D is perhaps TRBD1 (5 bases). The CDR3 consists of 15 residues. Per the germline V gene, CDR1 is SEHNR and CDR2 is FQNEAQ (reference sequence). V lost 8 bases, J lost 5 bases, and 18 bases lay in between. DNA of the CDR3: TGTGCCAGCGGGGACTCAAGGGGCGGGAATGAAAAACTGTTTTTT. It yields the protein CASGDSRGGNEKLFF.

The genes are TRBV5-4 and TRBJ2-4; 10 bases align to TRBD2. Germline trimming cut 4 bases from V and 5 bases from J; bases unmatched to any gene: 12. CDR1 and CDR2 from the germline V gene are SGHNT and YYREEE (reference sequence). This CDR3 has 17 residues. The CDR3 sequence: CASSVGLASSGQNIQYF. Here the CDR3 DNA reads TGTGCCAGCAGCGTGGGACTAGCGAGCTCGGGGCAAAACATTCAGTACTTC.

Worth noting for this clone: One end of the junction is discordant with germline, which a read error may explain. The rearrangement uses TRBV2 and TRBJ1-5; 7 nucleotides agree with TRBD1. Germline CDR1 reads SNHLY; CDR2 reads FYNNEI. The CDR3 contains 14 residues. The CDR3 region is CASREVDRAQPQHF. The CDR3 DNA reads TGTGCCAGCAGAGAAGTCGACAGGGCGCAGCCCCAGCATTTT. Full variable domain (missing parts from reference TRBV2 and TRBJ1-5): EPEVTQTPSHQVTQMGQEVILRCVPISNHLYFYWYRQILGQKVEFLVSFYNNEISEKSEIFDDQFSVERPDGSNFTLKIRSTKLEDSAMYFCASREVDRAQPQHFGDGTRLSIL.

J is TRBJ2-7 and V is TRBV29-1; 11 bases align to TRBD1. The V gene end was trimmed by 6 bases and the J gene end by 1 base; junction bases not matched to a gene: 2. Germline V lookup: CDR1 SQVTM, CDR2 ANQGSEA. The CDR3 loop spans 13 amino acids. The CDR3 loop reads CSVWDRGSYEQYF. CDR3 sequence (DNA): TGCAGCGTCTGGGACAGGGGGTCCTACGAGCAGTACTTC.

The chain combines TRBV9 with TRBJ2-1; the match to TRBD2 covers 15 bases. CDR3 size: 18 residues. Germline CDR1 is SGDLS and CDR2 is YYNGEE. V was clipped by 3 bases and J by 7 bases; unmatched bases: 11. CDR3 residues: CASSEGTSGRTGLNEQFF. CDR3 coding DNA: TGTGCCAGCAGCGAGGGGACTAGCGGGAGGACGGGTTTAAATGAGCAGTTCTTC. Complete variable domain (other parts from reference TRBV9 and TRBJ2-1): DSGVTQTPKHLITATGQRVTLRCSPRSGDLSVYWYQQSLDQGLQFLIQYYNGEERAKGNILERFSAQQFPDLHSELNLSSLELGDSALYFCASSEGTSGRTGLNEQFFGPGTRLTVL.

The CDR3 coding sequence is TGTGCCAGCAGTACCCGAACAGGGGACTATGGCTACACCTTC. It yields the protein CASSTRTGDYGYTF. The rearrangement links TRBV27 to TRBJ1-2; 7 positions agree with TRBD1. From germline, CDR1 is MNHEY and CDR2 SMNVEV (reference sequence). The CDR3 is made up of 14 amino acids. Germline trimming cut 5 bases from V and 3 bases from J; bases unmatched to any gene: 6.

Points on this clone: This same CDR3 is encoded by further DNA sequences in the sample. V usage is TRBV30 and J usage is TRBJ2-5; 8 bases are a match to TRBD2. The DNA matches TRBJ2-7 better at its end, which makes the J call doubtful. Germline V gene data show CDR1 as GTSNPN and CDR2 as SVGIG (reference sequence). The CDR3 is 14 residues long. In DNA, the CDR3 is TGTGCCTGGAGCTTTAGCGGGGCTTCCTACGAGCAGTACTTC. Translation: CAWSFSGASYEQYF.

The V and J genes are TRBV4-2 and TRBJ2-5, with 7 bases fitting TRBD1. Germline values: CDR1 LGHNA, CDR2 YNFKEQ. J was trimmed by 5 bases and V by 1 base; bases with no gene match: 7. The CDR3 loop spans 15 amino acids. CDR3 residues: CASSQGPTGEETQYF. CDR3 bases: TGTGCCAGCAGCCAAGGCCCTACAGGGGAGGAGACCCAGTACTTC.

This chain connects TRBV7-2 to TRBJ2-3, with D possibly being TRBD1 (5 bases). V gave up 5 bases and J gave up 0 bases, with 12 bases separating them. CDR3 length equals 15 residues. CDR1 is SGHTA and CDR2 is FQGNSA in the germline V gene. CDR3 in DNA: TGTGCCAGCAGCCCCAGAAGGGGAAGCACAGATACGCAGTATTTT. It is translated as CASSPRRGSTDTQYF.

This clone was detected only once. The rearrangement uses TRBV4-3 and TRBJ2-3; 9 nucleotides match TRBD2. Germline loops: CDR1 LGHNA, CDR2 YSLEER. There are 20 residues in the CDR3. With V trimmed by 4 bases and J by 4 bases, 21 bases remained unmatched. DNA for the CDR3: TGCGCCAGCAGCCGAAAGACCCTAGTAGCGGGAGTGGGAAGCCCAGATACGCAGTATTTT. Translated, it gives CASSRKTLVAGVGSPDTQYF.

The gene calls are TRBV15 and TRBJ2-7; 8 bases map to TRBD2. Germline trimming cut 5 bases from V and 2 bases from J; bases unmatched to any gene: 5. CDR1 and CDR2 (germline): LNHNV, YYDKDF (reference sequence). The CDR3 extends over 14 amino acids. Written as DNA, the CDR3 is TGTGCCACCAGCCGGGGGGGCCAAGCCTACGAGCAGTACTTC. Protein sequence: CATSRGGQAYEQYF.

V gene TRBV5-1 combines with J gene TRBJ2-1; TRBD1 might be the D (6 bases). This CDR3 has 13 residues. The germline V gene encodes CDR1 SGHRS and CDR2 YFSETQ. Deletions cut 4 bases from V and 6 bases from J, with 11 bases between. The CDR3 region is CASSPDRGNEQFF. The CDR3 DNA sequence: TGCGCCAGCAGCCCGGACAGAGGCAATGAGCAGTTCTTC. The full variable domain, with the rest looked up from reference TRBV5-1 and TRBJ2-1, is KAGVTQTPRYLIKTRGQQVTLSCSPISGHRSVSWYQQTPGQGLQFLFEYFSETQRNKGNFPGRFSGRQFSNSRSEMNVSTLELGDSALYLCASSPDRGNEQFFGPGTRLTVL.

The chain employs TRBV15 and TRBJ2-5, with 14 nucleotides matching TRBD2. The junction had 11 bases not matched to a gene; V was cut back by 0 bases and J by 2 bases. From germline, CDR1 is LNHNV and CDR2 YYDKDF (reference sequence). The CDR3 has 20 residues. The CDR3 DNA reads as TGTGCCACCAGCAGAGATAGGCGTGAATGGACTAGCGGGGGGCAAGAGACCCAGTACTTC. This translates into CATSRDRREWTSGGQETQYF.

This clone has a single count. The V gene is TRBV5-1, the J gene TRBJ2-1; TRBD2 might be the D (6 bases). Trimming shortened V by 4 bases and J by 8 bases, and 22 bases separated the two germline ends. From germline, CDR1 is SGHRS and CDR2 YFSETQ. The CDR3 covers 16 residues. As DNA, the CDR3 is TGCGCCAGCAGCCGCTTCTCCACGGGAGTACTCGATGAGCAGTTCTTC. Its protein product is CASSRFSTGVLDEQFF.

This chain connects TRBV6-6 to TRBJ1-5; D ambiguous. The CDR3 totals 16 residues. CDR1 MNHNY and CDR2 SVGAGI come from the germline V gene (reference sequence). The V end lost 1 base, the J end lost 0 bases, and 10 bases lay between the germline ends. The CDR3 reads CASSYFRSYSNQPQHF. The DNA for the CDR3 is TGTGCCAGCAGTTACTTTCGGTCTTATAGCAATCAGCCCCAGCATTTT.

V and J are TRBV7-9 and TRBJ1-3; D remains ambiguous. Germline V gene sequence: CDR1 SEHNR, CDR2 FQNEAQ (reference sequence). V was pared by 0 bases and J by 4 bases, with 7 bases between. This CDR3 contains 14 residues. The CDR3 is CASSLARAGNTIYF. The CDR3 nucleotides read TGTGCCAGCAGCTTAGCCCGAGCCGGAAACACCATATATTTT.

This chain joins TRBV7-8 and TRBJ2-2, with 9 nucleotides matching TRBD1. Trimming removed 6 bases from V and 5 bases from J; junction bases left unmatched: 7. This CDR3 is built from 15 residues. CDR1 is SGHVS, CDR2 FQNEAQ, per germline. CDR3 DNA: TGTGCCAGCAGGATGGACAGGGGCTCTACCGGGGAGCTGTTTTTT. This translates into CASRMDRGSTGELFF.

This chain uses TRBV29-1 with TRBJ2-3; D is possibly TRBD2 (6 bases). The CDR3 sequence is 12 residues long. Trimming shortened V by 8 bases and J by 4 bases, and 13 bases separated the two germline ends. Germline V gene lookup returns CDR1 SQVTM and CDR2 ANQGSEA. CDR3 sequence reads: CSLGASADTQYF. CDR3 nucleotide sequence: TGCAGCCTAGGGGCTAGCGCAGATACGCAGTATTTT.

The chain links TRBV2 to TRBJ2-7; D not certain. Trimming shortened V by 3 bases and J by 3 bases, and 3 bases separated the two germline ends. The CDR3 loop spans 11 amino acids. CDR1 SNHLY and CDR2 FYNNEI come from the germline V gene. CDR3 DNA: TGTGCCAGCAGTGACCACTACGAGCAGTACTTC. Amino acids: CASSDHYEQYF.

This chain joins TRBV4-1 and TRBJ2-7; D is possibly TRBD2 (7 bases). The CDR3 spans 14 residues. CDR1 MGHRA and CDR2 YSYEKL come from the germline V gene. The ends were cut back, 4 bases at V and 2 bases at J, with 12 bases in the middle. The CDR3 is CASSLEGGAYEQYF. Written as DNA, the CDR3 is TGCGCCAGCAGCCTGGAGGGGGGGGCCTACGAGCAGTACTTC.

The gene calls are TRBV11-3 and TRBJ2-5; tentatively, D is TRBD2 (5 bases). This CDR3 is built from 16 residues. With 3 bases removed from V and 5 bases from J, the gap between germline ends came to 19 bases. CDR1 is SGHNT and CDR2 is YENEEA in the germline V gene. Written as DNA, the CDR3 is TGTGCCAGCAGCTTCCTTCAAACCGAGTTAGCGGAGACCCAGTACTTC. Protein product: CASSFLQTELAETQYF.

This chain links TRBV6-5 with TRBJ1-3; D call uncertain. The CDR3 extends over 14 amino acids. Deletions cut 6 bases from V and 1 base from J, with 10 bases between. Looked up from germline, CDR1 is MNHEY and CDR2 is SVGAGI. This chain's CDR3 is CASRGGGSGNTIYF. Written as DNA, the CDR3 is TGTGCCAGCAGGGGTGGAGGATCTGGAAACACCATATATTTT.